The clone carrying this T cell receptor (beta chain) was counted many times. No antigen is known for it. This entry comes from a study of regulatory T cells in long-lasting Graves disease. Study-level points and caveats: Lower TCR diversity characterized persistent Graves' patients relative to newly diagnosed patients.

In building TCR beta libraries, iRepertoire HTBI primers were used together with Arm-PCR of CDR3 regions. TCRdb re-derived calls from the multiplex PCR reads in MiXCR, one entry per CDR3 protein. This sample has 450,000 to 600,000 distinct CDR3 sequences, with roughly 12% found just once. From germline, CDR1 is DFQATT and CDR2 SNEGSKA (reference sequence). V dropped 2 bases and J dropped 6; count of bases not matched to a gene: 6. The CDR3 covers 13 residues. The time point is: newly diagnosed GD, antithyroid drugs for less than 3 months. After RNA was extracted from PBMCs, the TCR library was made from it. The same sample was also studied in work on T cells in Graves' hyperthyroidism and ophthalmopathy. From that study: Patients were excluded for uncontrolled infection, other autoimmune disease, pregnancy or lactation. HTBI primers were employed in a first-round RT-PCR of the TCR CDR3.

The chain carries TRBV20-1 and TRBJ2-7; TRBD1 aligns across 8 bases. The sequence derives from a man aged 25 to 40 with Graves disease. The input for sequencing was peripheral blood mononuclear cells (PBMCs), taken at new diagnosis, from a patient treated with antithyroid drugs. In nucleotides, the CDR3 is TGCAGTGCTAGACCCGGACAGGGAGCCGAGCAGTACTTC. The encoded protein is CSARPGQGAEQYF.